Presented here are 22 T cell receptor beta chains from one specimen sequenced in a study of T-cell memory formation after mild COVID-19. TCRdb redid the calling of the 5' RACE reads with MiXCR, one entry per CDR3 protein. The repertoire includes about 180,000 distinct CDR3 sequences, roughly 17% of them detected once, and approximately 2.1% sits in the top ten. Sample: PBMCs or a T cell subset sorted from them (not recorded which). These TCRs come from an adult woman who had mild COVID-19 (a few samples of this study predate the infection). Cell type and time point are not known.

This clonotype was detected only a few times. DNA for the CDR3: TGTGCCAGCAGCCCCCCGGTAGGGGTCAGAGGGACCGGGGAGCTGTTTTTT. This translates into CASSPPVGVRGTGELFF. V and J are TRBV7-3 and TRBJ2-2; possibly TRBD1 or TRBD2 for D (5 bases each). Germline V gene data show CDR1 as SGHTA and CDR2 as FQGTGA. The ends were cut back, 5 bases at V and 5 bases at J, with 21 bases in the middle. The CDR3 spans 17 residues.

This clonotype came up a few times. The V and J genes are TRBV12-3 or TRBV12-4 and TRBJ1-1; D perhaps matches TRBD1 (5 bases). Deletions cut 3 bases from V and 12 bases from J, with 11 bases between. The CDR3 is 11 residues long. CDR3 amino acids: CASSFNGGSFF. The DNA of the CDR3 is TGTGCCAGCAGTTTCAATGGGGGATCTTTCTTT.

The V gene is TRBV7-2, the J gene TRBJ2-2; D tentatively fits TRBD1 or TRBD2 (5 bases each). Germline V CDR1 and CDR2: SGHTA, FQGNSA. V lost 1 base and J lost 8, with 14 bases in between. This CDR3 is built from 15 residues. The CDR3 protein is CASSLGGTPGGELFF. The DNA of the CDR3 is TGTGCCAGCAGCTTAGGGGGGACCCCTGGGGGGGAGCTGTTTTTT. Complete variable domain (other parts from reference TRBV7-2 and TRBJ2-2): GAGVSQSPSNKVTEKGKDVELRCDPISGHTALYWYRQSLGQGLEFLIYFQGNSAPDKSGLPSDRFSAERTGGSVSTLTIQRTQQEDSAVYLCASSLGGTPGGELFFGEGSRLTVL.

V gene TRBV12-3 or TRBV12-4 combines with J gene TRBJ2-7, with D possibly TRBD1 on 7 matching bases. The CDR3 consists of 13 residues. V lost 7 bases and J lost 6, with 16 bases in between. CDR3 sequence: CASTQGGGVEQYF. CDR3 DNA: TGTGCCAGCACCCAGGGGGGCGGCGTCGAGCAGTACTTC.

This clonotype was seen more than once but under ten times. This chain links TRBV4-3 with TRBJ2-2, with unresolved D. The CDR3 is 16 residues long. Germline-derived CDR1 and CDR2 are LGHNA and YSLEER. V lost 1 base and J lost 0, with 9 bases in between. The chain's CDR3 is CASSQGTTSNTGELFF. CDR3 in DNA: TGCGCCAGCAGCCAAGGGACCACTTCGAACACCGGGGAGCTGTTTTTT.

The chain uses TRBV24-1 and TRBJ2-3, with 9 positions matching TRBD2. V was clipped by 4 bases and J by 4 bases; unmatched bases: 14. The CDR3 is made up of 18 amino acids. The germline gives CDR1 KGHDR, CDR2 SFDVKD. CDR3 region: CATSDPAGGPVRADTQYF. DNA of the CDR3: TGTGCCACCAGTGACCCCGCGGGGGGGCCTGTCCGCGCAGATACGCAGTATTTT.

This chain uses TRBV24-1 with TRBJ2-2; unclear D gene. Trimming stripped 5 bases from V and 6 bases from J, with 9 bases between. Germline V lookup: CDR1 KGHDR, CDR2 SFDVKD. This CDR3 comprises 13 residues. CDR3 loop: CATSVYEAGELFF. The CDR3, as DNA: TGTGCCACCAGTGTCTACGAGGCCGGGGAGCTGTTTTTT.

This clonotype appeared a few times. V gene TRBV12-3 or TRBV12-4 combines with J gene TRBJ1-6, with D unresolved. CDR3 length: 12 amino acids. The V and J ends lost 3 bases and 10 bases respectively, with 7 bases between them. The CDR3 here is CASSFPPSPLHF. The CDR3 DNA sequence: TGTGCCAGCAGTTTCCCTCCCTCACCCCTCCACTTT.

Only a few counts were recorded for this clonotype. CDR3 protein: CASSRLGFGANTGELFF. The CDR3 DNA is TGTGCCAGCAGCAGACTCGGGTTTGGGGCGAACACCGGGGAGCTGTTTTTT. The genes are TRBV7-9 and TRBJ2-2; no clear D. Trimming pared 5 bases from V and 0 bases from J, leaving 16 bases between. The CDR3 loop spans 17 amino acids. Germline CDR1 SEHNR, CDR2 FQNEAQ (reference sequence). Combining the CDR3 with reference TRBV7-9 and TRBJ2-2 gives the whole variable domain DTGVSQNPRHKITKRGQNVTFRCDPISEHNRLYWYRQTLGQGPEFLTYFQNEAQLEKSRLLSDRFSAERPKGSFSTLEIQRTEQGDSAMYLCASSRLGFGANTGELFFGEGSRLTVL.

Many counts were recorded for this clonotype. This rearrangement joins TRBV6-5 to TRBJ2-2, with D unclear. The CDR3 contains 14 residues. From germline, CDR1 is MNHEY and CDR2 SVGAGI. With 4 bases removed from V and 9 bases from J, the gap between germline ends came to 15 bases. The CDR3 DNA is TGTGCCAGCAGTTCCCCCCAGATAGGGAGGGAGCTGTTTTTT. The encoded protein is CASSSPQIGRELFF.

This clonotype has more than one count but fewer than ten. The J gene is TRBJ2-1, the V gene TRBV20-1, with 8 bases fitting TRBD1. The CDR3 consists of 14 residues. The V gene end was trimmed by 3 bases and the J gene end by 4 bases; junction bases not matched to a gene: 5. The germline gives CDR1 DFQATT, CDR2 SNEGSKA (reference sequence). CDR3 coding DNA: TGCAGTGCTAGGACAGGGGATCGGTACAATGAGCAGTTCTTC. It encodes CSARTGDRYNEQFF.

This chain links TRBV12-3 or TRBV12-4 with TRBJ2-7, with D tentatively TRBD1 (6 bases). This CDR3 has 14 amino acids. V was pared by 3 bases and J by 7 bases, with 16 bases between. The chain's CDR3 is CASSFRRGRGEQYF. CDR3 nucleotide sequence: TGTGCCAGCAGTTTCCGCAGGGGAAGAGGAGAGCAGTACTTC.

This clonotype was seen only a few times. V usage is TRBV15 and J usage is TRBJ2-7; a possible D gene is TRBD2 (5 bases). The germline V gene has CDR1 LNHNV and CDR2 YYDKDF (reference sequence). The germline V and J ends were trimmed by 8 bases and 0 bases, with 11 bases remaining between them. The length of the CDR3 is 13 residues. The CDR3 nucleotides are TGTGCCACCCCGGGGTACCGCTCCTACGAGCAGTACTTC. It encodes CATPGYRSYEQYF.

This clonotype was observed a handful of times. The CDR3 nucleotides read TGTGCCAGCAGCGCCTCACAGGGGCAGGAAGAGACCCAGTACTTC. Translation gives CASSASQGQEETQYF. The rearrangement links TRBV21-1 to TRBJ2-5; TRBD1 is taken as the D call from the table, unchecked against the DNA. TRBV21-1 is shown as a pseudogene. The CDR3 runs to 15 residues.

The chain couples TRBV12-3 or TRBV12-4 to TRBJ2-1, with D perhaps TRBD1 (5 bases). The CDR3 runs 13 residues. Between the trimmed V and J ends, which lost 5 bases and 7 bases, there was a span of 12 bases. The CDR3 region has the DNA TGTGCCAGCAGTGTGCAGGGCCCAAATGAGCAGTTCTTC. Translated, it gives CASSVQGPNEQFF.

The sample holds many counts of this clonotype. The chain has TRBV30 and TRBJ2-7; TRBD1 might be the D (6 bases). Germline V gene data show CDR1 as GTSNPN and CDR2 as SVGIG (reference sequence). The CDR3 spans 14 residues. V was trimmed by 5 bases and J by 3 bases, leaving 17 bases between them. CDR3 in amino acids: CAWQPGRQDYEQYF. DNA for the CDR3: TGTGCCTGGCAACCTGGGAGACAGGACTACGAGCAGTACTTC.

This clonotype was detected once. The chain joins TRBV7-9 to TRBJ1-4; D not resolved. The germline gives CDR1 SEHNR, CDR2 FQNEAQ (reference sequence). The CDR3 totals 15 residues. V was trimmed by 0 bases and J by 4 bases, leaving 9 bases between them. The CDR3 region is CASSLAETLNEKLFF. The CDR3 bases are TGTGCCAGCAGCTTAGCCGAGACCCTTAATGAAAAACTGTTTTTT. Together with reference TRBV7-9 and TRBJ1-4, the CDR3 gives the full variable domain: DTGVSQNPRHKITKRGQNVTFRCDPISEHNRLYWYRQTLGQGPEFLTYFQNEAQLEKSRLLSDRFSAERPKGSFSTLEIQRTEQGDSAMYLCASSLAETLNEKLFFGSGTQLSVL.

This clonotype was observed a few times. The chain carries TRBV20-1 and TRBJ2-5; 11 bases match TRBD2. The CDR3 is 14 amino acids. Losses at the gene ends were 5 bases for V and 3 bases for J; bases not matched to a gene: 5. Germline V CDR1 and CDR2: DFQATT, SNEGSKA (reference sequence). CDR3 nucleotide sequence: TGCAGTGCTCCGACGACTAGCGGGAAAGAGACCCAGTACTTC. Translated: CSAPTTSGKETQYF.

The V call is TRBV6-2 or TRBV6-3, the J call TRBJ1-4; possible D gene TRBD1, 5 bases. Trimming cost V 6 bases and J 3 bases, with 11 bases left between them. The CDR3 is 14 amino acids. From germline, CDR1 is MNHEY and CDR2 SVGEGT. CDR3 in DNA: TGTGCCAGCAGAATGCCGGGGGCTAATGAAAAACTGTTTTTT. Protein: CASRMPGANEKLFF.

There are many counts of this clonotype. V is TRBV5-6 and J is TRBJ1-5, with D possibly matching TRBD1 (5 bases). From germline, CDR1 is SGHDT and CDR2 YYEEEE. This CDR3 comprises 14 residues. Trimming shortened V by 4 bases and J by 4 bases, and 12 bases separated the two germline ends. The CDR3 loop reads CASSNRDGNQPQHF. The CDR3, as DNA: TGTGCCAGCAGCAACCGGGACGGGAATCAGCCCCAGCATTTT. The full variable domain, with the rest looked up from reference TRBV5-6 and TRBJ1-5, is DAGVTQSPTHLIKTRGQQVTLRCSPKSGHDTVSWYQQALGQGPQFIFQYYEEEERQRGNFPDRFSGHQFPNYSSELNVNALLLGDSALYLCASSNRDGNQPQHFGDGTRLSIL.

In its sample, this clonotype was seen many times. The V gene is TRBV12-3 or TRBV12-4, the J gene TRBJ2-1, with TRBD2 identical over 9 bases. There are 17 residues in the CDR3. V dropped 3 bases and J dropped 0; count of bases not matched to a gene: 6. The CDR3 sequence is CASSLTSSGISYNEQFF. The CDR3 DNA reads as TGTGCCAGCAGTTTGACGTCTAGCGGGATCTCCTACAATGAGCAGTTCTTC.

This clonotype showed up just once. This chain connects TRBV20-1 to TRBJ1-5, with a possible D match to TRBD1 (5 bases). This CDR3 is built from 13 residues. V was cut by 5 bases and J by 1 base, with 9 bases left in between. Germline V CDR1 and CDR2: DFQATT, SNEGSKA (reference sequence). The CDR3 DNA sequence: TGCAGTGCTCTAGGGGAAAGCAATCAGCCCCAGCATTTT. Amino acids: CSALGESNQPQHF.